This T cell receptor beta chain is drawn from a study of technical replicates of blood from a few donors. The CDR3 contains 15 residues. V dropped 3 bases and J dropped 5; count of bases not matched to a gene: 5. CDR1 and CDR2 (germline): ENHRY, SYGVKD. Method: immunoSEQ multiplex PCR; TCRdb's copy keeps in-frame clones and lacks some. The sample has tens of thousands of clones; roughly 93% are singletons. J is TRBJ2-2 and V is TRBV10-3; 8 bases agree with TRBD1. The specimen sequenced was T cells isolated from PBMCs. This clonotype was sampled from a human donor in good health. Here the CDR3 DNA reads TGTGCCATCAGTGAAAGGACAGGGCGGACCGGGGAGCTGTTTTTT. Translation: CAISERTGRTGELFF.